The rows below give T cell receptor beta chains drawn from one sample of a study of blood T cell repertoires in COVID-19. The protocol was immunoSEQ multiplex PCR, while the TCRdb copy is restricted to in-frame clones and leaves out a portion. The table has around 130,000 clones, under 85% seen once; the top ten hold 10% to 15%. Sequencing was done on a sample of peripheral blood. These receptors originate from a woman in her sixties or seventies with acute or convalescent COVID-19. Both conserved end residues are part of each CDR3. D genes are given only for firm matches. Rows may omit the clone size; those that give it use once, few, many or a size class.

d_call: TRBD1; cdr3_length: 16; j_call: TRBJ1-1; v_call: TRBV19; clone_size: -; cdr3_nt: TGTGCCAGTAGTATAGGGACAGGGGGCTACCACACTGAAGCTTTCTTT; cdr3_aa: CASSIGTGGYHTEAFF
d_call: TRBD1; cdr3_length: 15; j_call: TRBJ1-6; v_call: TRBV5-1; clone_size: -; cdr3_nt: TGCGCCAGCAGCTGGGACAGAGCTGAAAATTCACCCCTCCACTTT; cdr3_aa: CASSWDRAENSPLHF
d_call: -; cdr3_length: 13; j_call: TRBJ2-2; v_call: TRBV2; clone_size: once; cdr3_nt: TGTGCCAGCAAGTACAGTAACACCGGGGAGCTGTTTTTT; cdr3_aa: CASKYSNTGELFF
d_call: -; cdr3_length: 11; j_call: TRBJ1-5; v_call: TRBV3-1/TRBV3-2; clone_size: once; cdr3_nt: TGTGCCAGCAGCCAAGGGGGCCCCCAGCATTTT; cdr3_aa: CASSQGGPQHF
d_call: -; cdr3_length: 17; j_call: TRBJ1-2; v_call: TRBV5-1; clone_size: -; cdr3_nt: TGCGCCAGCAGCTTGGATACCGGGACACCTCTCGGCGATGGCTACACCTTC; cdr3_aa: CASSLDTGTPLGDGYTF
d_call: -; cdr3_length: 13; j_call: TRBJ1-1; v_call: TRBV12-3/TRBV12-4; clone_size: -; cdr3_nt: TGTGCCAGCAGTTGGACTACGAACACTGAAGCTTTCTTT; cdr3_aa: CASSWTTNTEAFF
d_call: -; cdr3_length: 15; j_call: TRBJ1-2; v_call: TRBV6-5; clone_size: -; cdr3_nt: TGTGCCAGCAGCGAGGACAGTTCCTGGGGCTATGGCTACACCTTC; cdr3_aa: CASSEDSSWGYGYTF
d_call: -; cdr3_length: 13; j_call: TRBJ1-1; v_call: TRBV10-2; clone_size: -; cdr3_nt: TGCGCCAGCTTAGGCGGGGGGAACACTGAAGCTTTCTTT; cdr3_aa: CASLGGGNTEAFF
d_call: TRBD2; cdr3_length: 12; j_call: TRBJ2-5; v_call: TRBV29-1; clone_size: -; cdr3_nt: TGCAGTTCTCGGACTAGCGGCGAGACCCAGTACTTC; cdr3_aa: CSSRTSGETQYF
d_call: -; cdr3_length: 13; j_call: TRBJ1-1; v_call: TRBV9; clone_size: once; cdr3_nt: TGTGCCAGCAGCGTAGTAGCGAACACTGAAGCTTTCTTT; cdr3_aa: CASSVVANTEAFF
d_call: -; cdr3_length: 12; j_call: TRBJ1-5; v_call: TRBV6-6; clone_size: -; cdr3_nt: TGTGCCAGCAGTTACACAGACCAGCCCCAGCATTTT; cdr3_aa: CASSYTDQPQHF
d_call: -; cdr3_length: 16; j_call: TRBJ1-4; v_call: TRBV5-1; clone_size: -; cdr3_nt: TGCGCCAGCAGCTTGGCGGCCGGGGGGCACAATGAAAAACTGTTTTTT; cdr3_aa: CASSLAAGGHNEKLFF
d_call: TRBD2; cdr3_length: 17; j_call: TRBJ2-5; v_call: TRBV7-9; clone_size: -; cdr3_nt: TGTGCCAGCAGCATTAGCGGGGGGGCCATGGTCCAAGAGACCCAGTACTTC; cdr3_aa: CASSISGGAMVQETQYF
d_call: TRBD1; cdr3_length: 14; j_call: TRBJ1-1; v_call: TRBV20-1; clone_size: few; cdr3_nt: TGCAGTGCTAGTCCCACAGGGGTTATCGGTGAAGCTTTCTTT; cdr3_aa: CSASPTGVIGEAFF
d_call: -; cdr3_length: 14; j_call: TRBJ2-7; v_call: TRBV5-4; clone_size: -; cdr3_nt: TGTGCCAGCAGCCCATCAGCGAGCTCCTACGAGCAGTACTTC; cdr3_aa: CASSPSASSYEQYF
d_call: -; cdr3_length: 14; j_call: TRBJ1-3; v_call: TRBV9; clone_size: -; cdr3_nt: TGTGCCAGCAGGGATCACAGCTCTGGAAACACCATATATTTT; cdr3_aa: CASRDHSSGNTIYF
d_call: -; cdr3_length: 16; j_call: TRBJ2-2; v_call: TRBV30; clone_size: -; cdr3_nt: TGTGCCTGGAGACGACGTTCCGCGATGGGCTCCGGGGAGCTGTTTTTT; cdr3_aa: CAWRRRSAMGSGELFF
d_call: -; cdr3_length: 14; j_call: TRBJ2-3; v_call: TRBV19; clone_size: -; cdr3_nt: TGTGCCAGTAGTAGTCTACCCAACGGGGATACGCAGTATTTT; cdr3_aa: CASSSLPNGDTQYF
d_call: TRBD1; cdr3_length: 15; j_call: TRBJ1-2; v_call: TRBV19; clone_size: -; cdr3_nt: TGTGCCAGTAGTTCGACCGGGACAGGGAACTATGGCTACACCTTC; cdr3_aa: CASSSTGTGNYGYTF
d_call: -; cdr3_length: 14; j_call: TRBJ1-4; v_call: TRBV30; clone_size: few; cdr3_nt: TGTGCCTGGACCCAACAGGGAGCTAATGAAAAACTGTTTTTT; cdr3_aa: CAWTQQGANEKLFF
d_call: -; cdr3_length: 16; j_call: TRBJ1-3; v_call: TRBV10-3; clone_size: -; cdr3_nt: TGTGCCAGTCAGCCAGGGAGGGGGAGCCCTGGAAACACCATATATTTT; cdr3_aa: CASQPGRGSPGNTIYF
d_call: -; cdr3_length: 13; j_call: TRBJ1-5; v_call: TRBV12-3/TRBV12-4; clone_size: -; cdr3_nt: TGTGCCAGCATGAGGACAGCTGGGAAACCCCAGCATTTT; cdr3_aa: CASMRTAGKPQHF
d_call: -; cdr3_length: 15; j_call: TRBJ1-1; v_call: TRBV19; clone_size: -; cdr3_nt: TGTGCCAGTATTGATAGGCAGGGGATGAACACTGAAGCTTTCTTT; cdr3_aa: CASIDRQGMNTEAFF
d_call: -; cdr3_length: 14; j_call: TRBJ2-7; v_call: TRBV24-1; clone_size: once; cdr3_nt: TGTGCCACCAGTGACGCAAGCGACAGGATGAAGCAGTACTTC; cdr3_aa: CATSDASDRMKQYF
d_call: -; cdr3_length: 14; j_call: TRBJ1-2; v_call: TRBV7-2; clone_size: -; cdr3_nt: TGTGCCAGCAGCTTAAACGCCCAGGCATATGGCTACACCTTC; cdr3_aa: CASSLNAQAYGYTF
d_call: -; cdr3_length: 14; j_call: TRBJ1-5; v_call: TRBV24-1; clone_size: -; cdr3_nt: TGTGCCACCCAAGGGACAAATAGCAATCAGCCCCAGCATTTT; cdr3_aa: CATQGTNSNQPQHF
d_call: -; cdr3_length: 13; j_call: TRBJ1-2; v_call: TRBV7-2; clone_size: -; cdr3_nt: TGTGCCAGCAGCTTAGTGGAGCCTTATGGCTACACCTTC; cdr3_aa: CASSLVEPYGYTF
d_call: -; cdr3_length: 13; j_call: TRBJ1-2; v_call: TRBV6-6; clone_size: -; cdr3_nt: TGTGCCAGCAGTCACGGGACACCCTATGGCTACACCTTC; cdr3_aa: CASSHGTPYGYTF
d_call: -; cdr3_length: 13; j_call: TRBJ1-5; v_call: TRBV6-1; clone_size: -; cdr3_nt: TGTGCCAGCAGTGAAGCGGCACGTCAGCCCCAGCATTTT; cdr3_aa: CASSEAARQPQHF
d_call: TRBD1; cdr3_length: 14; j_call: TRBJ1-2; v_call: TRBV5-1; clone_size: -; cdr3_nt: TGCGCCAGCAGTCCCGGGACAGGAAGCTATGGCTACACCTTC; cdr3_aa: CASSPGTGSYGYTF
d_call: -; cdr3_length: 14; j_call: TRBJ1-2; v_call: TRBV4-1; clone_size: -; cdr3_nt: TGCGCCAGCAGCCAAGGGATAAGAGGGTCTGGCTACACCTTC; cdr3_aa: CASSQGIRGSGYTF
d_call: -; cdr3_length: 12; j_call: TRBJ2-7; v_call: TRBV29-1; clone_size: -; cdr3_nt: TGCAGCGTTAACGACGGGTTGGAGGAGCAGTACTTC; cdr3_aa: CSVNDGLEEQYF